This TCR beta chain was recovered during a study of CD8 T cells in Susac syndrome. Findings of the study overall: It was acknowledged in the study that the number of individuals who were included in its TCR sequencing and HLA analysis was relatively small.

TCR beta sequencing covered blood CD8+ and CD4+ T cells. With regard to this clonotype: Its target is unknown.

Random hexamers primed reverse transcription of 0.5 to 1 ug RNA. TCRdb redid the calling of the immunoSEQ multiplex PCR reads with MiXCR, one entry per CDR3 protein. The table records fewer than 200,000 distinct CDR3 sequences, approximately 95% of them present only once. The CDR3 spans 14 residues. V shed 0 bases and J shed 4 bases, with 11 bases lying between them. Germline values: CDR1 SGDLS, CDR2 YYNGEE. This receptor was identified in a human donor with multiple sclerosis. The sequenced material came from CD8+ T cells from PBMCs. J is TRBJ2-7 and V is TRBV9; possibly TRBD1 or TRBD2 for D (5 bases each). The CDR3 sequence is CASSVGDAGYEQYF. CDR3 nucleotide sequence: TGTGCCAGCAGCGTAGGGGACGCGGGTTACGAGCAGTACTTC.